Listed here are 31 T cell receptor beta chains from one sample, sequenced in a study of blood T cell repertoires in COVID-19. TCRdb's copy holds only in-frame clones and misses some; the assay was immunoSEQ multiplex PCR. The data contain 100,000 to 130,000 clones, approximately 82% of them singletons. Sequences were obtained from peripheral blood. These receptors all come from a woman between 65 and 79 years old with acute or convalescent COVID-19.

This chain connects TRBV5-6 to TRBJ2-5, with TRBD2 matching 9 bases. Germline-derived CDR1 and CDR2 are SGHDT and YYEEEE. Unmatched junction bases numbered 8, after V lost 2 bases and J lost 6 bases. The CDR3 length is 15 residues. The CDR3 DNA sequence: TGTGCCAGCAGCTTTTGGCGGGAGGGCCCCAAGACCCAGTACTTC. Translation gives CASSFWREGPKTQYF.

This CDR3 reads CASSVGSRDSYTDTQYF. CDR3 coding DNA: TGTGCCAGCAGCGTGGGCTCCCGGGACAGCTACACAGATACGCAGTATTTT. This rearrangement joins TRBV9 to TRBJ2-3; TRBD1 matches at 7 bases. This CDR3 is 17 amino acids long. With 2 bases clipped from V and 2 bases from J, the junction kept 11 bases outside the gene matches. The germline V gene has CDR1 SGDLS and CDR2 YYNGEE.

The genes are TRBV4-2 and TRBJ2-2, with 7 bases matching TRBD1. This CDR3 has 16 residues. CDR1 is LGHNA, CDR2 YNFKEQ, per germline. V dropped 0 bases and J dropped 2; count of bases not matched to a gene: 3. CDR3 amino acids: CASSQDGQVNTGELFF. CDR3 coding DNA: TGTGCCAGCAGCCAAGACGGACAGGTCAACACCGGGGAGCTGTTTTTT.

V usage is TRBV19 and J usage is TRBJ2-3; D might be TRBD2 (6 bases). Germline CDR1 reads LNHDA; CDR2 reads SQIVND (reference sequence). The CDR3 contains 15 residues. Between the trimmed V and J ends, which lost 6 bases and 2 bases, there was a span of 15 bases. CDR3 residues: CASRQSGLHTDTQYF. Here the CDR3 DNA reads TGTGCCAGTAGGCAAAGCGGGCTCCACACAGATACGCAGTATTTT.

The rearrangement joins TRBV28 to TRBJ2-3, with 8 bases aligning to TRBD1. The CDR3 is made up of 16 amino acids. V lost 3 bases, J lost 3 bases, and 8 bases stayed unmatched. Germline V CDR1 and CDR2: MDHEN, SYDVKM. CDR3 DNA: TGTGCCAGCAGTTTTGGCAGGGGGCGCGAGACAGATACGCAGTATTTT. Protein: CASSFGRGRETDTQYF.

The CDR3 bases are TGTGCCGGCGGGGGGAGGTTTAATTCACCCCTCCACTTT. This encodes CAGGGRFNSPLHF. The genes are TRBV19 and TRBJ1-6; possibly TRBD1 for D (5 bases). CDR1 and CDR2 from the germline V gene are LNHDA and SQIVND (reference sequence). The CDR3 spans 13 residues. V was pared by 11 bases and J by 6 bases, with 14 bases between.

This clone came up a few times. The V call is TRBV6-6, the J call TRBJ2-2; 11 nucleotides match TRBD2. CDR3 length equals 17 residues. Germline loops: CDR1 MNHNY, CDR2 SVGAGI (reference sequence). The V segment lost 5 bases and the J segment 4 bases; nucleotides outside the gene matches: 9. The CDR3 is CASSRSRLAGLTGELFF. The CDR3, as DNA: TGTGCCAGCAGTCGTAGTAGACTAGCGGGACTCACCGGGGAGCTGTTTTTT.

CDR3: CASSYSPGLNQPQHF. CDR3 nucleotide sequence: TGTGCCAGCAGTTACTCGCCAGGATTAAATCAGCCCCAGCATTTT. V usage is TRBV6-5 and J usage is TRBJ1-5; D gene unclear. The CDR3 has 15 amino acids. Trimming took off 0 bases at V and 4 bases at J, with 10 bases between the two ends. The V gene's germline CDR1 is MNHEY and CDR2 SVGAGI.

The chain uses TRBV7-8 and TRBJ2-7; 11 bases align to TRBD2. The CDR3 is 17 residues long. The germline CDR1 and CDR2 sequences are SGHVS and FQNEAQ. V was pared by 0 bases and J by 1 base, with 5 bases of the junction left unmatched. The CDR3, as DNA: TGTGCCAGCAGCTTAGCGGTGTCTAGCGGGAGGTCCTACGAGCAGTACTTC. Protein: CASSLAVSSGRSYEQYF.

V usage is TRBV24-1 and J usage is TRBJ1-5, with D maybe TRBD1 (6 bases). The CDR3 contains 13 residues. Looked up from germline, CDR1 is KGHDR and CDR2 is SFDVKD. V was trimmed by 5 bases and J by 7 bases, leaving 11 bases between them. CDR3 protein: CATSGAGAQPQHF. In DNA, the CDR3 is TGTGCCACCAGTGGGGCAGGGGCACAGCCCCAGCATTTT.

V usage is TRBV4-3 and J usage is TRBJ1-4, with unresolved D. This CDR3 spans 15 amino acids. The germline V gene encodes CDR1 LGHNA and CDR2 YSLEER. Between the trimmed V and J ends, which lost 0 bases and 8 bases, there was a span of 13 bases. CDR3 residues: CASSQDRTAGEKLFF. CDR3 bases: TGCGCCAGCAGCCAAGATAGGACCGCGGGGGAAAAACTGTTTTTT.

This clone was seen ten or more times. The chain uses TRBV19 and TRBJ2-1, with TRBD1 matching 9 bases. The length of the CDR3 is 15 residues. The ends lost 5 bases at V and 5 bases at J; junction bases unmatched: 7. CDR1 and CDR2 (germline): LNHDA, SQIVND (reference sequence). Written as DNA, the CDR3 is TGTGCCAGTAGTGCCCGCGGGACAGGGAACAATGAGCAGTTCTTC. Residues: CASSARGTGNNEQFF.

V gene TRBV14 combines with J gene TRBJ1-1; possibly TRBD1 for D (6 bases). The V gene's germline CDR1 is SGHDN and CDR2 FVKESK. V shed 1 base and J shed 4 bases, with 10 bases lying between them. The CDR3 is 14 residues long. CDR3 sequence: CASSQVAGATEAFF. The CDR3 nucleotides are TGTGCCAGCAGCCAAGTCGCAGGGGCCACTGAAGCTTTCTTT.

V and J are TRBV6-1 and TRBJ2-6; weak D call: TRBD1 (5 bases). Germline-derived CDR1 and CDR2 are MNHNS and SASEGT. This CDR3 spans 15 amino acids. V was clipped by 3 bases and J by 1 base, with 7 bases between them. This CDR3 reads CASSDTGSGANVLTF. The CDR3 nucleotides are TGTGCCAGCAGTGATACAGGTTCTGGGGCCAACGTCCTGACTTTC.

The CDR3 sequence is CAWSPFRQGRNQPQHF. CDR3 coding DNA: TGTGCCTGGAGTCCCTTTCGACAGGGGAGAAATCAGCCCCAGCATTTT. The V and J genes are TRBV30 and TRBJ1-5; 8 bases are shared with TRBD1. Germline CDR1 reads GTSNPN; CDR2 reads SVGIG (reference sequence). The CDR3 sequence is 16 residues long. The J segment lost 4 bases and the V segment lost 2 bases, leaving 10 bases of the junction unmatched.

The chain couples TRBV18 to TRBJ2-5, with TRBD1 matching 9 bases. The germline V gene has CDR1 KGHSH and CDR2 LQKENI. Trimming at V came to 6 bases and at J to 1 base, leaving 9 bases not matched to a gene. This CDR3 spans 16 amino acids. For the CDR3, the DNA is TGTGCCAGCTCGGCCTGGGACAGGGAGAGCCAAGAGACCCAGTACTTC. Translated: CASSAWDRESQETQYF.

This chain joins TRBV7-2 and TRBJ2-4; 8 bases agree with TRBD2. With V trimmed by 4 bases and J by 6 bases, 8 bases remained unmatched. The germline CDR1 and CDR2 sequences are SGHTA and FQGNSA. This CDR3 is 15 amino acids long. Written as DNA, the CDR3 is TGTGCCAGCAGCTCCTTAGCGGGGATTAGAAACATTCAGTACTTC. Translating gives CASSSLAGIRNIQYF.

V gene TRBV7-9 combines with J gene TRBJ1-1, with TRBD1 matching over 7 bases. CDR3 length equals 17 residues. V was pared by 5 bases and J by 1 base, with 13 bases of the junction left unmatched. Germline V gene lookup returns CDR1 SEHNR and CDR2 FQNEAQ (reference sequence). CDR3 nucleotides: TGTGCCAGCAGCCTAGACAGGGTGGCCCCGGCGAACACTGAAGCTTTCTTT. Residues: CASSLDRVAPANTEAFF.

This chain links TRBV7-9 with TRBJ1-4, with TRBD1 matching 7 bases. Germline trimming cut 6 bases from V and 7 bases from J; bases unmatched to any gene: 5. Looked up from germline, CDR1 is SEHNR and CDR2 is FQNEAQ (reference sequence). CDR3 length: 13 residues. For the CDR3, the DNA is TGTGCCAGCAGAGAGACAGGGTCTGAAAAACTGTTTTTT. It specifies CASRETGSEKLFF.

The chain combines TRBV6-2 or TRBV6-3 with TRBJ1-2; D not certain. The CDR3 runs to 13 residues. V gave up 2 bases and J gave up 3 bases, with 7 bases separating them. Germline CDR1 and CDR2: MNHEY and SVGEGT. CDR3 nucleotide sequence: TGTGCCAGCAGTTACGGGCCTTACTATGGCTACACCTTC. Its translation is CASSYGPYYGYTF.

This clone was picked up a small number of times. The rearrangement joins TRBV2 to TRBJ1-5; D remains unclear. The V end was cut by 6 bases, the J end by 2 bases, with 8 bases between. Germline V lookup: CDR1 SNHLY, CDR2 FYNNEI. The CDR3 runs to 13 residues. CDR3 loop: CASSVSGNQPQHF. As DNA, the CDR3 is TGTGCCAGCAGCGTCTCCGGCAATCAGCCCCAGCATTTT.

This chain connects TRBV7-9 to TRBJ2-5; the match to TRBD2 covers 12 bases. Germline V gene data show CDR1 as SEHNR and CDR2 as FQNEAQ (reference sequence). J was trimmed by 3 bases and V by 3 bases; bases with no gene match: 5. CDR3 size: 16 residues. Here the CDR3 reads CASSFILAGGEETQYF. The CDR3 nucleotides read TGTGCCAGCAGCTTTATCCTAGCGGGGGGGGAAGAGACCCAGTACTTC.

The chain employs TRBV28 and TRBJ2-7; 7 positions agree with TRBD2. The junction had 15 bases not matched to a gene; V was cut back by 10 bases and J by 0 bases. Germline-derived CDR1 and CDR2 are MDHEN and SYDVKM. The CDR3 is 16 amino acids. The CDR3 DNA reads as TGTGCCACCCAATCCGGGGGGTTCTCCTCCTCCTACGAGCAGTACTTC. Encoded protein: CATQSGGFSSSYEQYF.

The chain is built from TRBV11-2 and TRBJ2-7, with D unresolved. The germline V and J ends were trimmed by 4 bases and 4 bases, with 14 bases remaining between them. The CDR3 is made up of 14 amino acids. Germline V gives CDR1 SGHAT, CDR2 FQNNGV. The CDR3 nucleotides are TGTGCCAGCAGCTCTACGTACCCTGGTTACGAGCAGTACGTC. Its protein product is CASSSTYPGYEQYV.

The gene calls are TRBV11-2 and TRBJ1-6, with 10 bases aligning to TRBD1. CDR1 is SGHAT and CDR2 is FQNNGV in the germline V gene. J was trimmed by 9 bases and V by 4 bases; bases with no gene match: 9. The length of the CDR3 is 16 residues. The CDR3 reads CASSSRQGATLSPLHF. CDR3 nucleotides: TGTGCCAGCAGCTCTAGACAGGGGGCGACGCTTTCACCCCTCCACTTT. The variable domain in full, with the rest retrieved from reference TRBV11-2 and TRBJ1-6, is EAGVAQSPRYKIIEKRQSVAFWCNPISGHATLYWYQQILGQGPKLLIQFQNNGVVDDSQLPKDRFSAERLKGVDSTLKIQPAKLEDSAVYLCASSSRQGATLSPLHFGNGTRLTVT.

The chain uses TRBV6-5 and TRBJ1-6; D is uncertain. V was clipped by 2 bases and J by 8 bases, with 4 bases between them. The V gene's germline CDR1 is MNHEY and CDR2 SVGAGI. The CDR3 runs to 12 residues. The CDR3 region is CASSYADSPLHF. The CDR3 region has the DNA TGTGCCAGCAGTTACGCGGATTCACCCCTCCACTTT.

CDR3 DNA: TGTGCCAGTAGTATTACCGGCGGGAGTATCCACGAGCAGTACTTC. Translating gives CASSITGGSIHEQYF. V usage is TRBV19 and J usage is TRBJ2-7, with TRBD2 matching over 7 bases. Germline trimming cut 3 bases from V and 5 bases from J; bases unmatched to any gene: 10. Germline V gene lookup returns CDR1 LNHDA and CDR2 SQIVND (reference sequence). The CDR3 covers 15 residues.

In regard to this clone: Distinct nucleotide sequences in the sample also encode this CDR3. V and J are TRBV24-1 and TRBJ1-5; no clear D gene. The CDR3 runs to 13 residues. CDR1 and CDR2 from the germline V gene are KGHDR and SFDVKD. Trimming shortened V by 6 bases and J by 4 bases, and 9 bases separated the two germline ends. The CDR3: CATSPGFNQPQHF. The CDR3 DNA reads as TGTGCCACCAGTCCAGGTTTTAATCAGCCCCAGCATTTT.

The chain combines TRBV7-7 with TRBJ2-7; D may be TRBD2 (6 bases). CDR1 is SSHAT and CDR2 is FNYEAQ in the germline V gene (reference sequence). The CDR3 extends over 13 amino acids. V was cut by 4 bases and J by 5 bases, with 12 bases left in between. This CDR3 is CASSSTWRDEQYF. The CDR3 DNA reads TGTGCCAGCAGCTCCACCTGGAGGGACGAGCAGTACTTC.

V gene TRBV6-1 combines with J gene TRBJ1-6; D is unclear. The CDR3 extends over 16 amino acids. The V gene's germline CDR1 is MNHNS and CDR2 SASEGT. Trimming left V 4 bases short and J 0 bases short, with 10 bases between. CDR3 in amino acids: CASSARLSSYNSPLHF. CDR3 nucleotide sequence: TGTGCCAGCAGTGCCCGACTTAGCTCCTATAATTCACCCCTCCACTTT.

The chain recombines TRBV6-5 with TRBJ1-4, with D tentatively TRBD1 (5 bases). The CDR3 is 15 amino acids. Germline CDR1 MNHEY, CDR2 SVGAGI. The V end lost 2 bases, the J end lost 7 bases, and 14 bases lay between the germline ends. CDR3 sequence: CASSYPRVGGEKLFF. Here the CDR3 DNA reads TGTGCCAGCAGTTACCCCAGGGTGGGAGGTGAAAAACTGTTTTTT.